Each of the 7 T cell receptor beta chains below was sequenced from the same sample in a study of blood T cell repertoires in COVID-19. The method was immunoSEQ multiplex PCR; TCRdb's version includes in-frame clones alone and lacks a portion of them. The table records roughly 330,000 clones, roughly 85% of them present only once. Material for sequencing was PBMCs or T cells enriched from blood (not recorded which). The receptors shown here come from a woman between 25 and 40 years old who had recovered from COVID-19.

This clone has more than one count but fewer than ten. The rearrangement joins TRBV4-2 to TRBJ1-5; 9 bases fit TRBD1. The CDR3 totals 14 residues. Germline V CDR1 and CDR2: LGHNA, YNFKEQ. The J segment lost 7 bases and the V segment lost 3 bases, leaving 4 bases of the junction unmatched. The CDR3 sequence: CASSQETGGQPQHF. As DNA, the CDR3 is TGTGCCAGCAGCCAGGAAACAGGGGGCCAGCCCCAGCATTTT.

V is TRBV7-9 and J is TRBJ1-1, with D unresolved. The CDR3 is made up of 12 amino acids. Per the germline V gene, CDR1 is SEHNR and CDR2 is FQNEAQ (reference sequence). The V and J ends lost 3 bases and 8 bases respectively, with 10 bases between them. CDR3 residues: CASSLLTIEAFF. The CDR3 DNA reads TGTGCCAGCAGCTTGCTGACTATCGAAGCTTTCTTT.

CDR3 sequence (DNA): TGTGCCAGTACCAACCGGGGGTTGGGTCAGCCCCAGCATTTT. Translation: CASTNRGLGQPQHF. The chain uses TRBV19 and TRBJ1-5; D is perhaps TRBD1 (5 bases). Germline lookup yields CDR1 LNHDA and CDR2 SQIVND (reference sequence). The CDR3 extends over 14 amino acids. Trimming shortened V by 7 bases and J by 6 bases, and 16 bases separated the two germline ends.

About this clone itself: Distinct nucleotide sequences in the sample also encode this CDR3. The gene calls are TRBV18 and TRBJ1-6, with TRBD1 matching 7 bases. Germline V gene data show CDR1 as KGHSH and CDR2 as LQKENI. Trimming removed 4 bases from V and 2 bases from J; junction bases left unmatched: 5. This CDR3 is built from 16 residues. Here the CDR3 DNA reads TGTGCCAGCTCACTAGCCGGGACAGCCTATAATTCACCCCTCCACTTT. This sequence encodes CASSLAGTAYNSPLHF.

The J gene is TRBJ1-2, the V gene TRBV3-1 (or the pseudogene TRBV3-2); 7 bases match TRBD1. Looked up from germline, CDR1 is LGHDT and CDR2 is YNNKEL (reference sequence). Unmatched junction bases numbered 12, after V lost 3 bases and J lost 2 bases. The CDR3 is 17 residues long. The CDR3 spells CASSHIRGTAPNYGYTF. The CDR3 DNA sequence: TGTGCCAGCAGCCATATACGGGGGACAGCCCCAAACTATGGCTACACCTTC.

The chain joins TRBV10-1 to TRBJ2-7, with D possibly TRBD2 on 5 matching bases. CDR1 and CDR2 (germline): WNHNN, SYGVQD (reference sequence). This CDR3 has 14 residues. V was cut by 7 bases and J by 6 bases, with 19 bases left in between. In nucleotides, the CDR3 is TGCGCCAGCACCCCGGACCGGGCGGGCGGCGAGCAGTACTTC. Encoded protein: CASTPDRAGGEQYF.

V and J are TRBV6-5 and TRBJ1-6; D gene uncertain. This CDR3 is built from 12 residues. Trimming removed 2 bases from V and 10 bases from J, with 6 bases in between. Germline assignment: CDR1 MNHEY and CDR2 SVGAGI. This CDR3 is CASSYQRSPLHF. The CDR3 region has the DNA TGTGCCAGCAGTTACCAACGGTCACCCCTCCACTTT.